This T cell receptor (beta chain) was recorded in a study of blood T cells in healthy people across ages. Many counts were recorded for this clonotype. A J-beta primer mix and a sample-barcoded 5' primer were used in a second PCR of about 7 to 12 cycles. TCRdb reprocessed the 5' RACE reads with MiXCR, giving one entry per CDR3 protein. The sample lists roughly 2 million distinct CDR3 sequences; roughly 50% were seen once. The sequenced sample consisted of blood. The clonotype originates from a woman in her forties in good health.

The CDR3 DNA is TGCAGTGCTTACAAGGGGATGGAGACCCAGTACTTC. Translation gives CSAYKGMETQYF. The chain recombines TRBV20-1 with TRBJ2-5; D perhaps matches TRBD1 (5 bases). The CDR3 has 12 residues. CDR1 is DFQATT and CDR2 is SNEGSKA in the germline V gene (reference sequence). Trimming removed 5 bases from V and 5 bases from J, with 12 bases in between.